These T cell receptor beta chains were read from a single sample in a study of T cells after posttransplantation cyclophosphamide. TCRdb's copy holds only in-frame clones and misses some; the assay was immunoSEQ multiplex PCR. The specimen gives some 40,000 clones without singletons; the ten biggest hold 3.5% to 5.5%. Sequenced input: PBMCs. The receptor source for this set is a woman between 50 and 59 years old in good health and a related stem cell transplant donor. Both conserved end residues are part of each CDR3.

CDR3aa	j_gene	v_gene
CSVERTGLGEQYF	TRBJ2-7	TRBV29-1
CASRKTGAAQPQHF	TRBJ1-5	TRBV6-5
CASSEPWTGRDEQFF	TRBJ2-1	TRBV6-1
CASSLGGRGRVYEQYF	TRBJ2-7	TRBV7-2
CASHPGASYEQYF	TRBJ2-7	TRBV6-5
CAWSDGQRANEKLFF	TRBJ1-4	TRBV30
CASSPSSGGVRETQYF	TRBJ2-5	TRBV28
CASSPRGPSTDTQYF	TRBJ2-3	TRBV7-3
CSVGGDRKSYEQYF	TRBJ2-7	TRBV29-1
CASSPGQGSYGYTF	TRBJ1-2	TRBV18
CASSVAQGGGTNEKLFF	TRBJ1-4	TRBV9
CASTRSDTDTQYF	TRBJ2-3	TRBV6-5
CASSPGTGDGGYTF	TRBJ1-2	TRBV7-2
CASRMTGNEKLFF	TRBJ1-4	TRBV4-1
CASSLRASGETQYF	TRBJ2-5	TRBV5-1
CASSSDRGTEAFF	TRBJ1-1	TRBV7-7
CASSPPRGPKGGNEQFF	TRBJ2-1	TRBV28
CASSLFPGGGRETQYF	TRBJ2-5	TRBV28
CASRDRAYGYTF	TRBJ1-2	TRBV18
CASSRQGFSYNEQFF	TRBJ2-1	TRBV6-5
CASKPGGGNQPQHF	TRBJ1-5	TRBV28
CASSQETGFVSYEQYF	TRBJ2-7	TRBV5-8
CASRQRREQYF	TRBJ2-7	TRBV27
CASSWGGGFPYEQYF	TRBJ2-7	TRBV5-4